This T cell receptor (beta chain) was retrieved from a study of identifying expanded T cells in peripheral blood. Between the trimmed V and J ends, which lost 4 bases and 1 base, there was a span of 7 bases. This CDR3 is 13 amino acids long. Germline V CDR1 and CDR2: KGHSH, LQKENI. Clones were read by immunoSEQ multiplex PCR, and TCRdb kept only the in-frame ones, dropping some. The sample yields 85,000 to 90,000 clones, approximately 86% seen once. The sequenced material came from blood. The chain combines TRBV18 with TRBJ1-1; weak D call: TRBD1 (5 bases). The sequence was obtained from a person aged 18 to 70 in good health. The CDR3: CASSRGQNTEAFF. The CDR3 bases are TGTGCCAGCTCACGTGGACAGAACACTGAAGCTTTCTTT.